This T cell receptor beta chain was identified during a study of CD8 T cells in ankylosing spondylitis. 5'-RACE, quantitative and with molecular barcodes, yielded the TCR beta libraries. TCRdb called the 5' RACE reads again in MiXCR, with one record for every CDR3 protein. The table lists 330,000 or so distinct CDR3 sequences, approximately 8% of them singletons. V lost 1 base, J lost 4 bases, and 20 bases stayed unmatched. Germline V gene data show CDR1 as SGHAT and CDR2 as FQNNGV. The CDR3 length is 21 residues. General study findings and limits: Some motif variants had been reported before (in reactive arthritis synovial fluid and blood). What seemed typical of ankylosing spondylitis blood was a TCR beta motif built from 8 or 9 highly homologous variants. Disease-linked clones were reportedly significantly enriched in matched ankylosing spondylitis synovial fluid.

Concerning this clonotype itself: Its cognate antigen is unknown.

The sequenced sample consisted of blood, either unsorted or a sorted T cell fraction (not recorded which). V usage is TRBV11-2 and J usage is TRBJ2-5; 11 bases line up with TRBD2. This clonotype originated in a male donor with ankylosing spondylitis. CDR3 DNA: TGTGCCAGCAGCTTAGGGACCGCGAGCCTACTAGCGGGAGATAACGGAGAGACCCAGTACTTC. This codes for CASSLGTASLLAGDNGETQYF.